The 20 T cell receptor beta chains below all came from one sample that was sequenced in a study of early stage breast cancer tumors. TCRdb's table, derived via immunoSEQ multiplex PCR, lists solely in-frame clones and lacks some. The sample has roughly 10,000 clones, 71% seen once. Sequences were obtained from normal breast tissue next to the tumor. The receptors here all came from a person between 55 and 69 years old with breast cancer.

In DNA form, the CDR3 reads TGCAGCGTTGAGATCCAGGTCGGCGAGCCCCAGCATTTT. It yields the protein CSVEIQVGEPQHF. The V call is TRBV29-1, the J call TRBJ1-5, with no clear D. The CDR3 is made up of 13 amino acids. V was cut by 3 bases and J by 8 bases, with 14 bases left in between. CDR1 is SQVTM and CDR2 is ANQGSEA in the germline V gene. The variable domain in full, completed from reference TRBV29-1 and TRBJ1-5, reads SAVISQKPSRDICQRGTSLTIQCQVDSQVTMMFWYRQQPGQSLTLIATANQGSEATYESGFVIDKFPISRPNLTFSTLTVSNMSPEDSSIYLCSVEIQVGEPQHFGDGTRLSIL.

The chain employs TRBV29-1 and TRBJ2-1; a weak D match, TRBD2 (6 bases). Germline V gene data show CDR1 as SQVTM and CDR2 as ANQGSEA. Trimming left V 6 bases short and J 0 bases short, with 15 bases between. The CDR3 is 15 amino acids. The DNA for the CDR3 is TGCAGCGTCCAAATGTGGCGGGGCTCCTACAATGAGCAGTTCTTC. This encodes CSVQMWRGSYNEQFF.

This clone was picked up a small number of times. CDR3: CASSPGQMAYEQYF. The CDR3 nucleotides read TGTGCCAGCAGCCCGGGACAGATGGCCTACGAGCAGTACTTC. The J gene is TRBJ2-7, the V gene TRBV7-9; 7 bases match TRBD1. The CDR3 contains 14 residues. From germline, CDR1 is SEHNR and CDR2 FQNEAQ (reference sequence). V shed 5 bases, J shed 2 bases, and the junction held 6 bases outside the gene matches.

V is TRBV30 and J is TRBJ1-2, with 8 bases fitting TRBD1. V lost 0 bases to trimming and J lost 4 bases; unmatched junction nucleotides: 7. The CDR3 is 15 residues long. Looked up from germline, CDR1 is GTSNPN and CDR2 is SVGIG (reference sequence). As DNA, the CDR3 is TGTGCCTGGAGTGTGACTACAGGGGGTGGCTATGGCTACACCTTC. Protein sequence: CAWSVTTGGGYGYTF.

The V and J genes are TRBV15 and TRBJ2-2; D remains unclear. Germline V gene sequence: CDR1 LNHNV, CDR2 YYDKDF (reference sequence). The V end was cut by 1 base, the J end by 7 bases, with 10 bases between. The CDR3 contains 14 residues. CDR3 loop: CATSRGQAGGELFF. CDR3 DNA: TGTGCCACCAGCAGAGGTCAGGCCGGCGGGGAGCTGTTTTTT.

CDR3 residues: CASSFHGSNYEQYF. The CDR3 DNA sequence: TGTGCCAGCAGCTTCCACGGGAGCAACTACGAGCAGTACTTC. The chain uses TRBV7-2 and TRBJ2-7, with D possibly TRBD2 on 6 matching bases. Germline-derived CDR1 and CDR2 are SGHTA and FQGNSA. The V and J ends lost 3 bases and 3 bases respectively, with 12 bases between them. The CDR3 has 14 residues.

V and J are TRBV14 and TRBJ2-1, with 7 positions matching TRBD1. Germline values: CDR1 SGHDN, CDR2 FVKESK. The CDR3 length is 15 residues. V dropped 5 bases and J dropped 5; count of bases not matched to a gene: 9. In DNA, the CDR3 is TGTGCCAGCAGCGCCCCGCAGGGGGTGGACAATGAGCAGTTCTTC. Its translation: CASSAPQGVDNEQFF.

Remarks on this clone: At one end the junction does not follow the germline gene, possibly because of a read error. The chain has TRBV11-1 and TRBJ2-2; weak D call: TRBD1 (5 bases). The CDR3 spans 15 residues. The germline CDR1 and CDR2 sequences are SGHAT and FQDESV (reference sequence). The CDR3 loop is CASSIARANTGELFF. CDR3 bases: TGTGCCAGCAGCATAGCCAGGGCTAACACCGGGGAGCTGTTTTTT.

This clone was observed a handful of times. CDR3 sequence: CASSHGQGGAYEQYF. DNA of the CDR3: TGCGCCAGCAGCCATGGACAGGGAGGCGCATACGAGCAGTACTTC. The genes are TRBV4-3 and TRBJ2-7, with TRBD1 matching over 8 bases. V was clipped by 3 bases and J by 4 bases; unmatched bases: 8. Germline CDR1 reads LGHNA; CDR2 reads YSLEER. This CDR3 contains 15 residues.

This sequence joins TRBV5-6 and TRBJ2-7; D might be TRBD1 (5 bases). Germline assignment: CDR1 SGHDT and CDR2 YYEEEE. The CDR3 is 11 amino acids. Trimming pared 4 bases from V and 6 bases from J, leaving 8 bases between. The DNA of the CDR3 is TGTGCCAGCAGCCGTACAGGCGAGCAGTACTTC. This gives the protein CASSRTGEQYF. Filled out from reference TRBV5-6 and TRBJ2-7, the complete variable domain reads DAGVTQSPTHLIKTRGQQVTLRCSPKSGHDTVSWYQQALGQGPQFIFQYYEEEERQRGNFPDRFSGHQFPNYSSELNVNALLLGDSALYLCASSRTGEQYFGPGTRLTVT.

This clone was counted a single time. V gene TRBV19 combines with J gene TRBJ2-3, with TRBD2 matching over 14 bases. Germline-derived CDR1 and CDR2 are LNHDA and SQIVND (reference sequence). The V and J ends lost 10 bases and 5 bases, in that order; junction bases with no gene match: 5. The CDR3 loop spans 14 amino acids. CDR3 coding DNA: TGTGCCACTGAAGGGACTAGCGGGGGAGATACGCAGTATTTT. As protein: CATEGTSGGDTQYF.

The chain uses TRBV7-2 and TRBJ2-3; D unclear. This CDR3 region has 15 residues. Germline loops: CDR1 SGHTA, CDR2 FQGNSA. V lost 2 bases and J 0 bases, leaving 9 bases between the germline ends. CDR3 amino acids: CASSLSSASTDTQYF. The CDR3 coding sequence is TGTGCCAGCAGCTTAAGCTCCGCAAGCACAGATACGCAGTATTTT.

The V gene is TRBV7-2, the J gene TRBJ1-5, with 7 bases matching TRBD1. Trimming at V came to 4 bases and at J to 5 bases, leaving 5 bases not matched to a gene. This CDR3 has 14 amino acids. From germline, CDR1 is SGHTA and CDR2 FQGNSA. CDR3 DNA sequence: TGTGCCAGCAGCTCGACAGGGCCCGATCAGCCCCAGCATTTT. It is translated as CASSSTGPDQPQHF.

This clone has a handful of counts. The V and J genes are TRBV7-9 and TRBJ2-1; possible D gene TRBD2, 5 bases. Trimming took off 6 bases at V and 7 bases at J, with 10 bases between the two ends. Germline-derived CDR1 and CDR2 are SEHNR and FQNEAQ (reference sequence). This CDR3 region has 12 residues. This CDR3 reads CASSPGWNEQFF. The CDR3 nucleotides read TGTGCCAGCAGTCCGGGGTGGAATGAGCAGTTCTTC.

This chain connects TRBV7-8 to TRBJ1-1; the D gene is possibly TRBD1 (5 bases). The CDR3 is made up of 14 amino acids. The germline gives CDR1 SGHVS, CDR2 FQNEAQ. Trimming removed 9 bases at V and 1 base at J, with 15 bases between. In DNA form, the CDR3 reads TGTGCCAGTTATGGGGGAGGTGGGAACACTGAAGCTTTCTTT. Amino acid sequence: CASYGGGGNTEAFF.

The table lists this clone with a few counts. This chain connects TRBV5-1 to TRBJ1-5; D is unclear. The CDR3 length is 14 residues. The V end lost 0 bases, the J end lost 0 bases, and 4 bases lay between the germline ends. Germline assignment: CDR1 SGHRS and CDR2 YFSETQ. The CDR3 DNA sequence: TGCGCCAGCAGCTTGGACAGTAGCAATCAGCCCCAGCATTTT. Translating it yields CASSLDSSNQPQHF.

The chain uses TRBV27 and TRBJ2-2; D gene ambiguous. The CDR3 runs to 13 residues. V was trimmed by 4 bases and J by 1 base, leaving 4 bases between them. Germline-derived CDR1 and CDR2 are MNHEY and SMNVEV (reference sequence). The CDR3 bases are TGTGCCAGCAGTTCTTGGAACACCGGGGAGCTGTTTTTT. Protein sequence: CASSSWNTGELFF.

Only a few counts were recorded for this clone. V usage is TRBV27 and J usage is TRBJ1-5; D is uncertain. Germline V gene lookup returns CDR1 MNHEY and CDR2 SMNVEV (reference sequence). The CDR3 has 14 amino acids. Between the trimmed V and J ends, which lost 2 bases and 5 bases, there was a span of 10 bases. The CDR3 bases are TGTGCCAGCAGTTTACGGGTCCCGGATCAGCCCCAGCATTTT. The encoded protein is CASSLRVPDQPQHF.

The J gene is TRBJ2-1, the V gene TRBV18, with D unclear. There are 15 residues in the CDR3. Per germline, CDR1 KGHSH and CDR2 LQKENI. V lost 3 bases and J 0 bases, leaving 9 bases between the germline ends. The CDR3 DNA reads as TGTGCCAGCTCACCTCAACTGAGCTCCTACAATGAGCAGTTCTTC. As protein: CASSPQLSSYNEQFF. The variable domain in full, with the rest retrieved from reference TRBV18 and TRBJ2-1, is NAGVMQNPRHLVRRRGQEARLRCSPMKGHSHVYWYRQLPEEGLKFMVYLQKENIIDESGMPKERFSAEFPKEGPSILRIQQVVRGDSAAYFCASSPQLSSYNEQFFGPGTRLTVL.

This clone appeared a single time. The rearrangement links TRBV7-8 to TRBJ2-2; 10 bases match TRBD2. This CDR3 contains 16 residues. Trimming removed 5 bases from V and 0 bases from J; junction bases left unmatched: 3. CDR1 SGHVS and CDR2 FQNEAQ come from the germline V gene. Written as DNA, the CDR3 is TGTGCCAGCAGCCCCACTAGCGGGACGAACACCGGGGAGCTGTTTTTT. It encodes CASSPTSGTNTGELFF.